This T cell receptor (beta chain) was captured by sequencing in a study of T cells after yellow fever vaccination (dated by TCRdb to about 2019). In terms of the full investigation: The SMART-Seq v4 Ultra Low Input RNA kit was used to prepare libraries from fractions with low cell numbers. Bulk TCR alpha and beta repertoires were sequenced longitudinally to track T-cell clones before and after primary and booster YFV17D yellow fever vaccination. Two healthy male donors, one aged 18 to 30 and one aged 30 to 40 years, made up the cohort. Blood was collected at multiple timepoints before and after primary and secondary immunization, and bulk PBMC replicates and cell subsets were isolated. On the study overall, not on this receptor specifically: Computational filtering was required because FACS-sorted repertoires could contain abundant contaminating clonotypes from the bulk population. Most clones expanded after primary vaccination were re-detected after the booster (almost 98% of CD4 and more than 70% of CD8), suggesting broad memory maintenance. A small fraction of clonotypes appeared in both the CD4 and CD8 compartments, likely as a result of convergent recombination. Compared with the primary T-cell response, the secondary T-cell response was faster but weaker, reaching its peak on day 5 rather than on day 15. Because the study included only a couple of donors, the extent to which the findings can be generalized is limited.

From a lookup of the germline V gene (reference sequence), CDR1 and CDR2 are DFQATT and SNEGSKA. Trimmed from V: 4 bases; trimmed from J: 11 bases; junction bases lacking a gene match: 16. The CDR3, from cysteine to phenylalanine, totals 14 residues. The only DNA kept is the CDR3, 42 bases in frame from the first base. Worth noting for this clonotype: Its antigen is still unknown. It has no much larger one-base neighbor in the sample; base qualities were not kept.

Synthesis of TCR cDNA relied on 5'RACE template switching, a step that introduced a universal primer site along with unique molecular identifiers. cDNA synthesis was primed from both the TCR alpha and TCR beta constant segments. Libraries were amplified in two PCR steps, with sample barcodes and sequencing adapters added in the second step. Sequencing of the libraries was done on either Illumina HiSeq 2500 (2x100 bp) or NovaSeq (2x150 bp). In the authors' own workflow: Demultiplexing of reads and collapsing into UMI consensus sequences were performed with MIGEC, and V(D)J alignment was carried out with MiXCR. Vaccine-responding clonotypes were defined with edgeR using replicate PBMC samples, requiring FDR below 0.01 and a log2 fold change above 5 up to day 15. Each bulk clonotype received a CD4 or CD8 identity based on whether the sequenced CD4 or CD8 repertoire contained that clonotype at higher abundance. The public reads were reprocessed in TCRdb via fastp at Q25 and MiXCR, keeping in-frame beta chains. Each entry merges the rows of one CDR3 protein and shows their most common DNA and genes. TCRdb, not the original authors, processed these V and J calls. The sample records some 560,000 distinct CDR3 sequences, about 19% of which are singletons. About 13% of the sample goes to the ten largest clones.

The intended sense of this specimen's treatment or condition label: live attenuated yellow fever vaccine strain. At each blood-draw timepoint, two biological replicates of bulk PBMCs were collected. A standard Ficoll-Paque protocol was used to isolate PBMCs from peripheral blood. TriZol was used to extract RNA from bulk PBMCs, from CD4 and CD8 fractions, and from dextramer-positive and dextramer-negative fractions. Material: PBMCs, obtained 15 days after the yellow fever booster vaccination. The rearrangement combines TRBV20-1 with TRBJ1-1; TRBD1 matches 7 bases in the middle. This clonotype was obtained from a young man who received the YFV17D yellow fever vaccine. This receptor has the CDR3 CSATGGAGQRAAFF. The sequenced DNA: TGCAGTGCTACCGGAGGTGCGGGACAGAGGGCGGCTTTCTTT.